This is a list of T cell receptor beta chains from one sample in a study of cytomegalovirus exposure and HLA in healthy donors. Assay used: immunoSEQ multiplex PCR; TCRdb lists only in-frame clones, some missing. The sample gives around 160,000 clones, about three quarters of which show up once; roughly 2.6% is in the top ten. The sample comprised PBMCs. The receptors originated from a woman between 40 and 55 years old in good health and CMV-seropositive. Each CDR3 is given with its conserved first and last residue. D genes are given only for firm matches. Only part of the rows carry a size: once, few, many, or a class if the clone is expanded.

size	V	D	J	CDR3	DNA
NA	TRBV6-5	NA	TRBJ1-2	CASSYSISAGVYGYTF	TGTGCCAGCAGTTACTCGATTTCCGCAGGTGTTTATGGCTACACCTTC
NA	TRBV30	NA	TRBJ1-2	CAWSPRGQLIYGYTF	TGTGCCTGGAGCCCGCGCGGCCAGTTGATCTATGGCTACACCTTC
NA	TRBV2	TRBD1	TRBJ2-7	CASSEWQGVPYEQYF	TGTGCCAGCAGTGAGTGGCAGGGGGTTCCCTACGAGCAGTACTTC
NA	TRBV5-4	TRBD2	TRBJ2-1	CASSLGIAGVDEQFF	TGTGCCAGCAGCTTAGGAATAGCGGGGGTGGATGAGCAGTTCTTC
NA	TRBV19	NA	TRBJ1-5	CASGRAGPQLQHF	TGTGCCAGTGGGAGGGCAGGCCCTCAGCTCCAGCATTTT
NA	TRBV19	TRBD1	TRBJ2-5	CASSQGARETQYF	TGTGCCAGTAGTCAGGGGGCGAGGGAGACCCAGTACTTC
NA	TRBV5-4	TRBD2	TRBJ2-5	CASSLRLVGGGHQETQYF	TGTGCCAGCAGCTTACGCCTCGTCGGGGGAGGGCACCAAGAGACCCAGTACTTC
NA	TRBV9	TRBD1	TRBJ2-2	CASSVEGQGGSGELFF	TGTGCCAGCAGCGTAGAGGGACAGGGGGGTTCGGGGGAGCTGTTTTTT
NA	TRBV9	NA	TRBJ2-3	CASSPASGVTDTQYF	TGTGCCAGCAGCCCCGCCTCGGGAGTCACAGATACGCAGTATTTT
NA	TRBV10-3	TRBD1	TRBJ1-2	CAISDFGQGADYGYTF	TGTGCCATCAGTGACTTCGGACAGGGGGCGGACTATGGCTACACCTTC
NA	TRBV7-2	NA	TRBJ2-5	CASSLVSGVAGQETQYF	TGTGCCAGCAGCTTAGTTAGTGGGGTCGCGGGCCAAGAGACCCAGTACTTC
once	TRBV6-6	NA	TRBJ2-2	CASILGGRTGELFF	TGTGCCAGCATCCTGGGGGGAAGAACCGGGGAGCTGTTTTTT
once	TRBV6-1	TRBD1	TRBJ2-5	CASGDRGKETQYF	TGTGCCAGCGGCGACAGGGGGAAAGAGACCCAGTACTTC
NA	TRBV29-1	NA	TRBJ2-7	CSVGGGYEQYF	TGCAGCGTTGGTGGAGGCTACGAGCAGTACTTC
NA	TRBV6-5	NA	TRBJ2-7	CASSPSYSSYEQYF	TGTGCCAGCAGTCCCTCCTACAGCTCCTACGAGCAGTACTTC
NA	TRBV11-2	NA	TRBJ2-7	CASSSRPEQYF	TGTGCCAGCAGCTCCAGGCCCGAGCAGTACTTC
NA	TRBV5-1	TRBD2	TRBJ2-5	CASSLSAGAWETQYF	TGCGCCAGCAGCTTGAGTGCGGGAGCGTGGGAGACCCAGTACTTC
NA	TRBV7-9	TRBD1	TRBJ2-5	CASSPDRAVETQYF	TGTGCCAGCAGTCCCGACAGGGCGGTAGAGACCCAGTACTTC
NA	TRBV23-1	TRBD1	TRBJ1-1	CASSQSGQKNTEAFF	TGCGCCAGCAGTCAATCGGGACAGAAGAACACTGAAGCTTTCTTT
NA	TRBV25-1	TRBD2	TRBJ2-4	CASSQRGGTVGNIQYF	TGTGCCAGCAGTCAACGGGGGGGCACGGTCGGAAACATTCAGTACTTC
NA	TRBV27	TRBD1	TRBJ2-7	CASSKRDRWGEQYF	TGTGCCAGCAGTAAAAGGGACAGGTGGGGCGAGCAGTACTTC
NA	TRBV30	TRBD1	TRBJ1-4	CAWSGQGATNEKLFF	TGTGCCTGGAGTGGACAGGGCGCAACTAATGAAAAACTGTTTTTT
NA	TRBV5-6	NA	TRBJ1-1	CASSQDWGTTPKAFF	TGTGCCAGCAGCCAGGACTGGGGGACAACACCTAAAGCTTTCTTT
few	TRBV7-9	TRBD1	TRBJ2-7	CASSPGTWTGGYHEQYF	TGTGCCAGCAGCCCGGGCACCTGGACAGGGGGCTACCACGAGCAGTACTTC
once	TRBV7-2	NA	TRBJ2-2	CASSPQFATGELFF	TGTGCCAGCAGCCCCCAGTTTGCCACCGGGGAGCTGTTTTTT
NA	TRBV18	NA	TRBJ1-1	CASSYAAHPNTEAFF	TGTGCCAGCTCCTATGCGGCCCATCCTAACACTGAAGCTTTCTTT
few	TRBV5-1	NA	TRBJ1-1	CASSLTVNTEAFF	TGCGCCAGCAGTTTGACGGTGAACACTGAAGCTTTCTTT
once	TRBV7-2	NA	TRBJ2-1	CASSLMPRRYSYNEQFF	TGTGCCAGCAGCTTAATGCCGCGGAGGTACTCCTACAATGAGCAGTTCTTC
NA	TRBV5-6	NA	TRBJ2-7	CASSLAVGQDEQYF	TGTGCCAGCAGCTTAGCTGTGGGGCAGGACGAGCAGTACTTC
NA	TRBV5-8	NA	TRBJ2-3	CASSPERGGKGDTQYF	TGTGCCAGCAGCCCGGAGAGGGGGGGCAAAGGGGATACGCAGTATTTT
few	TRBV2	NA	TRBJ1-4	CASSNEEVEKLFF	TGTGCCAGCAGTAACGAGGAGGTTGAAAAACTGTTTTTT
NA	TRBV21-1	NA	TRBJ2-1	CASSPRRSREQFF	TGTGCCAGCAGCCCCCGGAGGTCTCGGGAGCAGTTCTTC
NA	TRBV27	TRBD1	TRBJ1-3	CASSYPGTGIPGNTIYF	TGTGCCAGCAGTTACCCCGGGACAGGGATCCCTGGAAACACCATATATTTT
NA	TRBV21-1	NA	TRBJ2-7	CASSKATRTGPFNYEQYF	TGTGCCAGCAGCAAAGCGACTAGGACAGGGCCCTTTAACTACGAGCAGTACTTC
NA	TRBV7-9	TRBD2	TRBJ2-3	CAWGLAGVWRDTQYF	TGTGCCTGGGGACTAGCGGGAGTTTGGAGAGATACGCAGTATTTT
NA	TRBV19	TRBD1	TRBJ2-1	CASSIGDRNNEQFF	TGTGCCAGTAGTATAGGGGACAGAAACAATGAGCAGTTCTTC
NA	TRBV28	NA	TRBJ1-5	CASRSPRGPNQPQHF	TGTGCCAGCAGGTCTCCCAGGGGTCCGAATCAGCCCCAGCATTTT
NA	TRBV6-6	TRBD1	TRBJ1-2	CASSYSSGGWYGYTF	TGTGCCAGCAGTTACTCGTCAGGGGGTTGGTATGGCTACACCTTC
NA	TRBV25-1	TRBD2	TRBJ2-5	CASSELAGNQETQYF	TGTGCCAGCAGTGAACTAGCGGGGAACCAAGAGACCCAGTACTTC
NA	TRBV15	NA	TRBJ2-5	CATSREGRGRYF	TGTGCCACCAGCAGAGAGGGGCGGGGCCGCTACTTC
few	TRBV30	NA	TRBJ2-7	CAWGYWREQYF	TGTGCCTGGGGATATTGGCGGGAGCAGTACTTC